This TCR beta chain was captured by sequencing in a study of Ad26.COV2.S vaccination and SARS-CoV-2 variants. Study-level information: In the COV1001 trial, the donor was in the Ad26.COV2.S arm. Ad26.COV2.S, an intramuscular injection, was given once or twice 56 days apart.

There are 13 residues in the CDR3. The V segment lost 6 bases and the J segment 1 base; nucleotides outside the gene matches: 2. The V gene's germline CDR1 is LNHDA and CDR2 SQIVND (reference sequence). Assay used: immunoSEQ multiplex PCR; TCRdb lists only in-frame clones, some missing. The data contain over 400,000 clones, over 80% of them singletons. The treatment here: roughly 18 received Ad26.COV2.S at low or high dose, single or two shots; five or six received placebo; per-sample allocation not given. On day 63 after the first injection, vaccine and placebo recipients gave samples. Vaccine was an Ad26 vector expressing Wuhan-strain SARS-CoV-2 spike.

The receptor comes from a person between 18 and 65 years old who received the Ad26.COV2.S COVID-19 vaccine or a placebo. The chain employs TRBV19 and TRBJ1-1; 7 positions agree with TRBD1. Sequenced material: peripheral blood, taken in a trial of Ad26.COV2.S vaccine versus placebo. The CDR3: CASRQGPNTEAFF. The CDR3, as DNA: TGTGCCAGTAGACAGGGGCCGAACACTGAAGCTTTCTTT.